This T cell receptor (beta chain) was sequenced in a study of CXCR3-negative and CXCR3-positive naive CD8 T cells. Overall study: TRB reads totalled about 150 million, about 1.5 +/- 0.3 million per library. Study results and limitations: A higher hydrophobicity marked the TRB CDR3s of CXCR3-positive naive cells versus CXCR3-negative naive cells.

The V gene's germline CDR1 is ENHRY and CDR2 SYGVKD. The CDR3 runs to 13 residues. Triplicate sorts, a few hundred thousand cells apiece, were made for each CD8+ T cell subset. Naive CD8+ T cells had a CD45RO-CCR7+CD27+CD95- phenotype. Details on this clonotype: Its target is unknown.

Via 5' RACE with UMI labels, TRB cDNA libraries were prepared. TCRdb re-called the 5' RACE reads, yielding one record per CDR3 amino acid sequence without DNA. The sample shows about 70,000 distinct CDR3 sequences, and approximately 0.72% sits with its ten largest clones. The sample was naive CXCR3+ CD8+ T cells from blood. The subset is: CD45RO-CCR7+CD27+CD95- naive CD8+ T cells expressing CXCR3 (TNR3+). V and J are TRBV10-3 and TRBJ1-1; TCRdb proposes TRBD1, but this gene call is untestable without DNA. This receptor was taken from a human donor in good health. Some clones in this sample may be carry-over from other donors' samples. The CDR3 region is CAIRGEKGTEAFF.